The clone carrying this T cell receptor beta chain has a single count. What it recognizes is unknown. Additional DNA sequences in this sample encode the identical CDR3. The record originates from a study of vaccination effects on CD4 cells after COVID-19. Viral peptide pool expansion of antigen-specific CD4+ T cells preceded sequencing in the ViraFEST assay. A roughly 10-day culture period preceded the isolation of CD4+ T cells. The vaccine given was either BNT162b2 or mRNA-1273, in two doses. The CDR3 has 13 amino acids. V was cut by 3 bases and J by 0 bases, with 6 bases left in between. TCRdb's table, derived via immunoSEQ multiplex PCR, lists solely in-frame clones and lacks some. The data contain 20,000 to 30,000 clones, more than 60% of them singletons.

This sample comprised CD4+ T cells from PBMCs cultured with SARS-CoV-2 spike peptides, obtained after COVID-19 vaccination. This chain uses TRBV12-3 or TRBV12-4 with TRBJ2-7, with D hard to call. The clonotype comes from a human donor who received a COVID-19 vaccine. In DNA form, the CDR3 reads TGTGCCAGCAGTTTGACAACCTCCTACGAGCAGTACTTC. Its translation is CASSLTTSYEQYF.